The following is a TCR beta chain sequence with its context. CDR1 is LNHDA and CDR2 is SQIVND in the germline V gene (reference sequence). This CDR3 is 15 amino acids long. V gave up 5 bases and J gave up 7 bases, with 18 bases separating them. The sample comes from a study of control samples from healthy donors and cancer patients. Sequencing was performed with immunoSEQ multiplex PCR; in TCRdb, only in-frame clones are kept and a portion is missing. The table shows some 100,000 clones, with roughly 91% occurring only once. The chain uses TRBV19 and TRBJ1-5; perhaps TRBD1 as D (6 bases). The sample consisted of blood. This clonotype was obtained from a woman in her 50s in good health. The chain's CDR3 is CASSPGTLDVQPQHF. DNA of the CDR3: TGTGCCAGTAGTCCCGGGACACTGGATGTGCAGCCCCAGCATTTT.